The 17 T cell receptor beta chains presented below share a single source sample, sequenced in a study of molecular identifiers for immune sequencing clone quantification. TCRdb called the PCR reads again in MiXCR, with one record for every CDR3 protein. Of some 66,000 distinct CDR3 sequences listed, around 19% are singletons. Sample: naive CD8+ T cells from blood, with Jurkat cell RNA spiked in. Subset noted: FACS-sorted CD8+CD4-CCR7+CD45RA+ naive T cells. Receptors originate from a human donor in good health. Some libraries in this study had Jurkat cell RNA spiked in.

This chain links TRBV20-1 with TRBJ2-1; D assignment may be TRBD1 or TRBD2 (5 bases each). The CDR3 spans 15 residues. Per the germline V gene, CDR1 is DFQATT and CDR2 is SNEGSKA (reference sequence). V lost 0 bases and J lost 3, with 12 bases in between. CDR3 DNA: TGCAGTGCTAGAGACCGGGACGCCGACTACAATGAGCAGTTCTTC. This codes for CSARDRDADYNEQFF.

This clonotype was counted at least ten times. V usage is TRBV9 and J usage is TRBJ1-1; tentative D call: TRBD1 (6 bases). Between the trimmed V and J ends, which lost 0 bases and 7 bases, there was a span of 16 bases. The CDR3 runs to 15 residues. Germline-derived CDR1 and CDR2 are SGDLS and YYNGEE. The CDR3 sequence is CASSVGARGRDEAFF. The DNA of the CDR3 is TGTGCCAGCAGCGTAGGGGCTCGGGGGCGAGATGAAGCTTTCTTT.

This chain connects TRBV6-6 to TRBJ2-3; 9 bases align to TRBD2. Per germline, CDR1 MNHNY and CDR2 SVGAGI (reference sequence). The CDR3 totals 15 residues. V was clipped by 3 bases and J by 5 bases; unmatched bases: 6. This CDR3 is CASSYRGRALDTQYF. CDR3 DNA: TGTGCCAGCAGTTATCGCGGGAGGGCCCTAGATACGCAGTATTTT.

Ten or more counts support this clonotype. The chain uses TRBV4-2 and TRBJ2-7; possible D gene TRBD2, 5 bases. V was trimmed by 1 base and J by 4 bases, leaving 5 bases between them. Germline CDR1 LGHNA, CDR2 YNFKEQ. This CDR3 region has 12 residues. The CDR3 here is CASSQGRYEQYF. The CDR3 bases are TGTGCCAGCAGCCAAGGGAGGTACGAGCAGTACTTC.

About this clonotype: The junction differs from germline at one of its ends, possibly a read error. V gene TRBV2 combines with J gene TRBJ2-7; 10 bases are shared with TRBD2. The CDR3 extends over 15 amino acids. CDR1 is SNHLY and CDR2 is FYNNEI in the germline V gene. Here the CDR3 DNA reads TGTGCCAGCGGTGAAGATAGCGGGAGGTTCCACGAGCAGTACTTC. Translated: CASGEDSGRFHEQYF.

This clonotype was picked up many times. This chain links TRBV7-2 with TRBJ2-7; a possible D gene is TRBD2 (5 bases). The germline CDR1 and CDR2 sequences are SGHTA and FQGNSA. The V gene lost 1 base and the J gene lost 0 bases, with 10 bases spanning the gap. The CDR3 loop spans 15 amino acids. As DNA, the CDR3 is TGTGCCAGCAGCTTAGTAATAGCGTCCTCCTACGAGCAGTACTTC. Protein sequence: CASSLVIASSYEQYF.

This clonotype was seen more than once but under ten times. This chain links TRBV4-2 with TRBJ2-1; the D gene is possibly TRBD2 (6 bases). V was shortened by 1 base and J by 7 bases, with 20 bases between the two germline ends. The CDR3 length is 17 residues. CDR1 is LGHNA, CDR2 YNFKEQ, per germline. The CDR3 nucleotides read TGTGCCAGCAGCCAAGGCGCTTCCGGGGAGGATTCAAATGAGCAGTTCTTC. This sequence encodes CASSQGASGEDSNEQFF.

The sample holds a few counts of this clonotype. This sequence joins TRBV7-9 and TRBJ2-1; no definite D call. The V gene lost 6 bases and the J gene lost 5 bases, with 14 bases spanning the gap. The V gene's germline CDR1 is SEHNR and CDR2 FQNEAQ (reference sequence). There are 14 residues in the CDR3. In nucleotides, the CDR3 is TGTGCCAGCAGACCCCCGGGCCAGAACAATGAGCAGTTCTTC. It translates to CASRPPGQNNEQFF.

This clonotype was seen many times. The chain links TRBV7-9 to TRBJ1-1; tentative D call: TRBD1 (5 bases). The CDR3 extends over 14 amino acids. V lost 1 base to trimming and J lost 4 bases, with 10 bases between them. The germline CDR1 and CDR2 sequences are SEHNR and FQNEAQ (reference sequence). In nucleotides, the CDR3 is TGTGCCAGCAGCTTAGTTCCCAGGGCCACTGAAGCTTTCTTT. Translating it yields CASSLVPRATEAFF.

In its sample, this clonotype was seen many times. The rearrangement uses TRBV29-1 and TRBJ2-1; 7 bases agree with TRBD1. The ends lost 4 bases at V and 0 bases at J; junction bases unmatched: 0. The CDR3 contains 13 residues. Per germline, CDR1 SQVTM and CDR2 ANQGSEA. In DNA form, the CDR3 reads TGCAGCGTTGCAGGGGGCTCCTACAATGAGCAGTTCTTC. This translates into CSVAGGSYNEQFF.

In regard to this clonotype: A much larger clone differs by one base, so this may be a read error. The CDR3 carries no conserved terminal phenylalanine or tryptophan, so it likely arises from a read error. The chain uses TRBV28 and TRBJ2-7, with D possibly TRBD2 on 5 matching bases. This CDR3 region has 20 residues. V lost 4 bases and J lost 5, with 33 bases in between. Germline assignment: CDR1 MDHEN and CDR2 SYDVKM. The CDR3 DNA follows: TGTGCCAGCAGTTCCATCAGCCTAACACGGGCCAGCGGAGAGAGGGACGAGCAGTACTCC. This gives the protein CASSSISLTRASGERDEQYS.

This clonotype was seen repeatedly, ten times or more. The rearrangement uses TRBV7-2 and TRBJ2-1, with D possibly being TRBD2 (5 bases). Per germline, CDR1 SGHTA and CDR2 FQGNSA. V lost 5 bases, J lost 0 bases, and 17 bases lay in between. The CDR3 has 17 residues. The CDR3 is CASSPTGVWSSYNEQFF. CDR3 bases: TGTGCCAGCAGCCCGACCGGGGTGTGGAGCTCCTACAATGAGCAGTTCTTC.

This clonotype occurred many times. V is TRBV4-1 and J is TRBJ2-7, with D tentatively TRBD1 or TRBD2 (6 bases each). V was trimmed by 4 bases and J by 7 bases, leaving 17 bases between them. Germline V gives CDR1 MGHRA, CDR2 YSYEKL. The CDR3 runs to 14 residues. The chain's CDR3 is CASSPTLGGSEQYF. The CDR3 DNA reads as TGCGCCAGCAGCCCCACGTTGGGGGGCAGTGAGCAGTACTTC.

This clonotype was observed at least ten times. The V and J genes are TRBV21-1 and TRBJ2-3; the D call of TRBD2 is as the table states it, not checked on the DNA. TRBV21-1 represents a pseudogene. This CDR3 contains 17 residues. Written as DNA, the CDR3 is TGTGCCAGCAGCAAAGCCGGAGTTAGCGGGAGAATTGATACGCAGTATTTT. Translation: CASSKAGVSGRIDTQYF.

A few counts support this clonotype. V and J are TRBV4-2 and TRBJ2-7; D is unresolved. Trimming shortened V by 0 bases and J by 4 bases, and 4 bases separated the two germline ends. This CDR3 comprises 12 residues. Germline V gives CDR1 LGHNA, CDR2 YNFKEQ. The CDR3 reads CASSQDDYEQYF. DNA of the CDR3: TGTGCCAGCAGCCAAGATGATTACGAGCAGTACTTC.

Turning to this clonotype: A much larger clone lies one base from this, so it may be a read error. The CDR3 loop is CASRLRQGARSEQYF. The CDR3 DNA reads as TGTGCCAGCAGACTCAGACAGGGGGCAAGAAGCGAGCAGTACTTC. The J gene is TRBJ2-7, the V gene TRBV28; 10 positions match TRBD1. The junction had 11 bases not matched to a gene; V was cut back by 6 bases and J by 6 bases. This CDR3 has 15 amino acids. Germline CDR1 reads MDHEN; CDR2 reads SYDVKM. The full variable domain, its missing parts supplied by reference TRBV28 and TRBJ2-7, is DVKVTQSSRYLVKRTGEKVFLECVQDMDHENMFWYRQDPGLGLRLIYFSYDVKMKEKGDIPEGYSVSREKKERFSLILESASTNQTSMYLCASRLRQGARSEQYFGPGTRLTVT.

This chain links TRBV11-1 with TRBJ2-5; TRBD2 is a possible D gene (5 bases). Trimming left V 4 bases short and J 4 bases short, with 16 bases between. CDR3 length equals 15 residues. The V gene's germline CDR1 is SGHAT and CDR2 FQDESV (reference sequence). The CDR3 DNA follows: TGTGCCAGCAGCTCAGGACTGGCGACACGAGAGACCCAGTACTTC. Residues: CASSSGLATRETQYF.